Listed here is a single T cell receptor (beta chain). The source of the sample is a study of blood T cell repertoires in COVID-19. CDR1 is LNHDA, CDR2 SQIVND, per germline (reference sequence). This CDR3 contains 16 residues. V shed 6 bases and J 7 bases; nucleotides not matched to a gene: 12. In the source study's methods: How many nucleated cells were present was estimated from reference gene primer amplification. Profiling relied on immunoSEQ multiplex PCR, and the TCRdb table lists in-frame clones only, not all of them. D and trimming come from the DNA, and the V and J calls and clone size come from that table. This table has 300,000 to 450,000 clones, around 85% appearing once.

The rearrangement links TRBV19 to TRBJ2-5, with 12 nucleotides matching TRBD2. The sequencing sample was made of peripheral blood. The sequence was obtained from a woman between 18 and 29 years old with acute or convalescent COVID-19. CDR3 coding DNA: TGTGCCAGTAGGGGGCCTAGCGGGAGGGCCGAGGGGACCCAGTACTTC. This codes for CASRGPSGRAEGTQYF.